The clone carrying this TCR beta chain was detected a few times. Data came from immunoSEQ multiplex PCR; TCRdb stores just in-frame clones and leaves some out. The table includes 70,000 or so clones, around 80% detected once. This record belongs to a study of a mutant IDH1 vaccine in newly diagnosed glioma. Looking at the study overall: Pretreatment consisted of radiotherapy, temozolomide, or both, with most receiving both.

As to time point: baseline, week 1 (first vaccination visit). Stated treatment: pre-vaccination baseline after standard-of-care therapy. Trimming removed 0 bases at V and 5 bases at J, with 10 bases between. CDR1 is MNHEY, CDR2 SVGAGI, per germline. The CDR3 is 15 amino acids. V and J are TRBV6-5 and TRBJ1-4; D is ambiguous. The TCR sequence derives from a woman aged 18-35 years with glioma. Some clones in this sample may be carry-over from other donors' samples. The sample consisted of peripheral blood mononuclear cells (PBMCs), taken from a glioma patient treated with radiotherapy, temozolomide or both. In DNA, the CDR3 is TGTGCCAGCAGTTACTCTAAGGTTCCCAATGAAAAACTGTTTTTT. Translating it yields CASSYSKVPNEKLFF.